The clone carrying this TCR beta chain was counted between two and nine times. Its antigen is not identified. Time point in this sample: week 11, during vaccination. Alongside topical imiquimod, each dose of vaccine comprised 300 ug of mutant IDH1 20-mer peptide. The table came from immunoSEQ multiplex PCR; TCRdb's copy has only in-frame clones and leaves some out. The sample carries around 120,000 clones, around three quarters recorded once. The sample is drawn from a study of a mutant IDH1 vaccine in newly diagnosed glioma. Germline V gives CDR1 SGHRS, CDR2 YFSETQ. The CDR3 totals 14 residues. V was shortened by 2 bases and J by 7 bases, with 13 bases between the two germline ends.

The gene calls are TRBV5-1 and TRBJ1-5, with D perhaps matching TRBD1 (5 bases). The specimen was PBMCs, collected from a glioma patient whose treatment included an IDH1 peptide vaccine. This TCR derives from a man aged 35 to 55 with glioma. The CDR3 protein is CASSFGGSGQPQHF. Written as DNA, the CDR3 is TGCGCCAGCAGCTTTGGAGGGTCAGGGCAGCCCCAGCATTTT.